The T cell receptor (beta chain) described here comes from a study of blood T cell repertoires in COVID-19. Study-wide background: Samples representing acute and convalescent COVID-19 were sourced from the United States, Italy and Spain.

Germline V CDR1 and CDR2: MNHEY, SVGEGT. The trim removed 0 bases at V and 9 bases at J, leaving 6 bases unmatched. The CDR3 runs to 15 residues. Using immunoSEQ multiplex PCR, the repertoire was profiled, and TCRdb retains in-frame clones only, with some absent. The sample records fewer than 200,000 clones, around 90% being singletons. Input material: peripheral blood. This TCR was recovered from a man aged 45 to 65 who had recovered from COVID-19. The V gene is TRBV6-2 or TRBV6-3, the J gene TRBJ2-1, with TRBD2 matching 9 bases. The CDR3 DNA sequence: TGTGCCAGCAGTTACTCATTAGCGGGAGTAGGTGAGCAGTTCTTC. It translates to CASSYSLAGVGEQFF.